This T cell receptor (beta chain) was captured in a study of blood T cell repertoires in COVID-19. Study context: The study drew acute and convalescent COVID-19 samples from the United States, Italy and Spain. Sources were T cells, B-cell-depleted T cells, or PBMCs; the material itself was cDNA or gDNA.

TCRdb's table, derived via immunoSEQ multiplex PCR, lists solely in-frame clones and lacks some. The sample yields roughly 230,000 clones, about 85% seen once. This study enrolled people aged 18 to 89 from about 26 US geographic areas. Which cohort a participant joined came from the clinical history participants gave. In its sample, this clone was seen once. The receptor was isolated from a woman aged 50 to 60 who had been exposed to COVID-19. Sequencing was done on a sample of PBMCs or T cells enriched from blood (not recorded which).

The CDR3: CASSVVGTGTNEQYF. The CDR3 DNA is TGTGCCAGCAGCGTAGTTGGGACAGGGACGAACGAGCAGTACTTC. This rearrangement joins TRBV9 to TRBJ2-7; 9 bases line up with TRBD1. Germline CDR1 reads SGDLS; CDR2 reads YYNGEE. J was trimmed by 5 bases and V by 0 bases; bases with no gene match: 6. CDR3 length equals 15 residues.